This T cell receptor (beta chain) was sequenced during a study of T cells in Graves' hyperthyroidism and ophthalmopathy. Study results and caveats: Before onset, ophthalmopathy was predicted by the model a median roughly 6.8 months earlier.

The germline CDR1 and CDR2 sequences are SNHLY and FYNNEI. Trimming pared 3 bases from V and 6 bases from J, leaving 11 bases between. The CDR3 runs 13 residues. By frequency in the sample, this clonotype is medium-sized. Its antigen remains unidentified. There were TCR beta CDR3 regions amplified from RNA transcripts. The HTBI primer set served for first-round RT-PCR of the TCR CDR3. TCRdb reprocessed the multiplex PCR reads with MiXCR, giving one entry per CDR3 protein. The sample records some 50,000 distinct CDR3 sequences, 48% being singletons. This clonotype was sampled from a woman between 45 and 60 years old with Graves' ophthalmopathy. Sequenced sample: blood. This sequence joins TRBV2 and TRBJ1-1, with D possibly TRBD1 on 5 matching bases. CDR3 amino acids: CASSEGREAEAFF. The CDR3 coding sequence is TGTGCCAGCAGTGAGGGCAGGGAAGCTGAAGCTTTCTTT.